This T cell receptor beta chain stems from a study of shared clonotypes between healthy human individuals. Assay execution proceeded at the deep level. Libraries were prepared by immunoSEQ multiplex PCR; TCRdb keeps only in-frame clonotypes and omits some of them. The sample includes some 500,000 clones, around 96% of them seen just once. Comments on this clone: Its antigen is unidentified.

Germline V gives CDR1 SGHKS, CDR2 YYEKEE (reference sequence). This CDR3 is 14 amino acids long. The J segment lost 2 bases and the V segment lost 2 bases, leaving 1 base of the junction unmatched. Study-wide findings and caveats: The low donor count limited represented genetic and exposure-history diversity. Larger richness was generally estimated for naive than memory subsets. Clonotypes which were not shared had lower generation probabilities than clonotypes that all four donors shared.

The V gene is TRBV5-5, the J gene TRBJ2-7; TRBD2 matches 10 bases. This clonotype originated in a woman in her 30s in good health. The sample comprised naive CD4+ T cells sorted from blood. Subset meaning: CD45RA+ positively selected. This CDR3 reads CASSLSGRAYEQYF. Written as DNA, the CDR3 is TGTGCCAGCAGCTTAAGCGGGAGGGCCTACGAGCAGTACTTC.